This TCR beta chain was profiled in a study of identical twins. MiXCR, applied by TCRdb to the 5' RACE reads, yields one record per CDR3 protein. Of about 890,000 distinct CDR3 sequences in the sample, 9% to 15% were seen once. This CDR3 has 15 residues. The germline gives CDR1 SGHRS, CDR2 YFSETQ. The ends were cut back, 2 bases at V and 5 bases at J, with 13 bases in the middle. The same sample was also studied in work on yellow fever vaccine responses in identical twins.

Material for sequencing was PBMCs. This sequence was found in a young woman in good health. The chain combines TRBV5-1 with TRBJ2-2; tentative D call: TRBD1 (6 bases). The CDR3 reads CASSFLGQSTGELFF. CDR3 nucleotides: TGCGCCAGCAGCTTCCTTGGACAGTCAACCGGGGAGCTGTTTTTT.